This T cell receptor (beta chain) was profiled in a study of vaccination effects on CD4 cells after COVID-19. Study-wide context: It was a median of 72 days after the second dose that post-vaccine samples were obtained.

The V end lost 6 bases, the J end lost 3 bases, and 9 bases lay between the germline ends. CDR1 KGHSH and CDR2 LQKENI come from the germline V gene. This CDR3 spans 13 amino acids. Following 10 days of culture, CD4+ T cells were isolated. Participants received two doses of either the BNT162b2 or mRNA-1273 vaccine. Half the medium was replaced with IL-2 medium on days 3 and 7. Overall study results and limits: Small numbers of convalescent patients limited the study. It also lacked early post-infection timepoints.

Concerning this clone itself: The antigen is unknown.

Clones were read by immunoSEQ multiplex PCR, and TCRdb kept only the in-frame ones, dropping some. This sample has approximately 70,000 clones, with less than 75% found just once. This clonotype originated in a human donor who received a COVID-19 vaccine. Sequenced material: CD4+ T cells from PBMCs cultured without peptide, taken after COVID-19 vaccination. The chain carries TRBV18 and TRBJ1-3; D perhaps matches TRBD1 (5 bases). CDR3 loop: CASSPGYGNTIYF. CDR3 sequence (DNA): TGTGCCAGCTCTCCAGGGTATGGAAACACCATATATTTT.